Listed here are 32 T cell receptor beta chains from one sample, sequenced in a study of vaccination and CD4 T cells after COVID-19. Which antigens these TCRs recognize remains unknown. As for treatment: approximately nine-day PBMC culture with coronavirus spike peptide pools or control peptides (ViraFEST assay). CD4+ T cells that had been cultured provided DNA sequenced with the Oncomine TCR Beta short-read assay. MiXCR, run by TCRdb on the PCR reads, gives a single entry per CDR3 protein. The profile shows about 14,000 distinct CDR3 sequences, less than 65% of them singletons. The material sequenced was CD4+ T cells from blood, cultured in vitro, taken before SARS-CoV-2 vaccination. These receptor sequences come from a human donor who had recovered from COVID-19.

V is TRBV5-4 and J is TRBJ1-1, with 7 bases identical to TRBD1. Germline CDR1 is SGHNT and CDR2 is YYREEE (reference sequence). V was clipped by 6 bases and J by 3 bases; unmatched bases: 14. The CDR3 runs to 16 residues. The CDR3 spells CASNSLQGVVDTEAFF. In DNA form, the CDR3 reads TGTGCCAGCAACTCATTGCAGGGGGTCGTTGACACTGAAGCTTTCTTT.

This chain joins TRBV2 and TRBJ1-2; weak D call: TRBD1 (6 bases). Trimming took 8 bases from V and 8 from J, leaving 21 bases between them. The CDR3 consists of 14 residues. CDR1 and CDR2 (germline): SNHLY, FYNNEI. The CDR3 sequence is CASHQLLGQSGYTF. CDR3 coding DNA: TGTGCCAGCCACCAATTATTAGGACAGTCGGGCTACACCTTC.

V is TRBV7-2 and J is TRBJ2-5; D unclear. V dropped 6 bases and J dropped 4 bases, with 6 bases sitting between them. The CDR3 has 11 residues. Germline-derived CDR1 and CDR2 are SGHTA and FQGNSA. CDR3 protein: CASRNTETQYF. The CDR3, as DNA: TGTGCCAGCAGAAATACAGAGACCCAGTACTTC.

The chain combines TRBV12-3 or TRBV12-4 with TRBJ2-3; 7 bases fit TRBD1. There are 12 residues in the CDR3. Unmatched junction bases numbered 5, after V lost 6 bases and J lost 8 bases. The CDR3 protein is CASRESGGTQYF. In DNA form, the CDR3 reads TGTGCCAGCAGAGAGTCAGGGGGTACGCAGTATTTT.

A single count supports this clonotype. V and J are TRBV6-4 and TRBJ2-1; TRBD2 agrees at 7 bases. The J segment lost 3 bases and the V segment lost 3 bases, leaving 5 bases of the junction unmatched. The germline gives CDR1 MRHNA, CDR2 SNTAGT. The CDR3 is 15 amino acids. CDR3 protein: CASSDGLADYNEQFF. DNA for the CDR3: TGTGCCAGCAGTGATGGGCTAGCGGACTACAATGAGCAGTTCTTC.

The table lists this clonotype with a count of one. The chain uses TRBV11-3 and TRBJ2-7; D ambiguous. The CDR3 is 14 residues long. CDR1 SGHNT and CDR2 YENEEA come from the germline V gene. Deletions cut 3 bases from V and 7 bases from J, with 16 bases between. DNA for the CDR3: TGTGCCAGCAGCTTTGTTAGCCCCTCGGAGGAGCAGTACTTC. This sequence encodes CASSFVSPSEEQYF. The full variable domain, in which reference TRBV11-3 and TRBJ2-7 provide the parts outside the CDR3, is EAGVVQSPRYKIIEKKQPVAFWCNPISGHNTLYWYLQNLGQGPELLIRYENEEAVDDSQLPKDRFSAERLKGVDSTLKIQPAELGDSAVYLCASSFVSPSEEQYFGPGTRLTVT.

The table lists this clonotype with a few counts. Written as DNA, the CDR3 is TGTGCCAGCAGCAAAGTAAGGCAGGTGAACACTGAAGCTTTCTTT. Its protein product is CASSKVRQVNTEAFF. The rearrangement uses TRBV21-1 and TRBJ1-1. TRBV21-1 is described as a pseudogene. The CDR3 is 15 amino acids.

This chain connects TRBV6-5 to TRBJ2-1, with TRBD2 matching 12 bases. CDR3 size: 16 residues. Germline CDR1 and CDR2: MNHEY and SVGAGI. V shed 2 bases and J 7 bases; nucleotides not matched to a gene: 6. The DNA of the CDR3 is TGTGCCAGCAGTTACCTAGCGGGAGGGCCTGGAAATGAGCAGTTCTTC. Its translation: CASSYLAGGPGNEQFF.

The V call is TRBV28, the J call TRBJ1-1; possible D gene TRBD1, 6 bases. Looked up from germline, CDR1 is MDHEN and CDR2 is SYDVKM. The V end was cut by 3 bases, the J end by 3 bases, with 11 bases between. CDR3 length: 14 amino acids. For the CDR3, the DNA is TGTGCCAGCAGTTTGCACAGGGTAGACACTGAAGCTTTCTTT. Translation: CASSLHRVDTEAFF.

This clonotype was seen more than once but under ten times. The chain combines TRBV7-2 with TRBJ1-1; maybe TRBD1 (6 bases). This CDR3 is 19 amino acids long. V was shortened by 5 bases and J by 3 bases, with 28 bases between the two germline ends. Looked up from germline, CDR1 is SGHTA and CDR2 is FQGNSA. The CDR3 loop reads CASSERSIWGGRADTEAFF. CDR3 nucleotide sequence: TGTGCCAGCAGCGAGCGATCGATTTGGGGGGGCCGAGCTGACACTGAAGCTTTCTTT.

The chain recombines TRBV20-1 with TRBJ1-1; 8 positions agree with TRBD1. Germline-derived CDR1 and CDR2 are DFQATT and SNEGSKA (reference sequence). The CDR3 covers 12 residues. The CDR3 is CRFDRGNTEAFF. The CDR3 DNA is TGCAGGTTCGACAGGGGCAACACTGAAGCTTTCTTT.

This sequence joins TRBV20-1 and TRBJ1-2, with 7 bases identical to TRBD1. Germline loops: CDR1 DFQATT, CDR2 SNEGSKA (reference sequence). The length of the CDR3 is 14 residues. V trimming: 6 bases; J trimming: 4 bases; junction bases outside the gene matches: 11. CDR3 loop: CSAIQGGRAYGYTF. In DNA form, the CDR3 reads TGCAGTGCGATCCAGGGGGGCCGGGCCTATGGCTACACCTTC.

This clonotype appeared a few times. This rearrangement joins TRBV21-1 to TRBJ1-1; TRBD1 is taken as the D call from the table, unchecked against the DNA. TRBV21-1 is annotated as a pseudogene. The CDR3 has 16 residues. The CDR3 protein is CASRTNRDSLNTEAFF. CDR3 DNA: TGTGCCAGCAGGACTAACCGGGACAGCCTGAACACTGAAGCTTTCTTT.

The rearrangement uses TRBV6-2 or TRBV6-3 and TRBJ2-1, with 8 bases lining up with TRBD1. CDR3 length: 15 residues. The junction had 1 base not matched to a gene; V was cut back by 1 base and J by 2 bases. The germline gives CDR1 MNHEY, CDR2 SVGEGT. The CDR3 DNA is TGTGCCAGCAGTTACTTACAGGGGGCCTACAATGAGCAGTTCTTC. Residues: CASSYLQGAYNEQFF.

This chain connects TRBV2 to TRBJ2-1; D unclear. Germline CDR1 reads SNHLY; CDR2 reads FYNNEI. The length of the CDR3 is 11 residues. V was clipped by 8 bases and J by 4 bases, with 6 bases between them. CDR3: CASLLYNEQFF. CDR3 sequence (DNA): TGTGCCAGCCTGTTGTACAATGAGCAGTTCTTC.

The rearrangement uses TRBV7-9 and TRBJ2-7; weak D call: TRBD2 (5 bases). V was cut by 5 bases and J by 5 bases, with 28 bases left in between. The CDR3 has 18 amino acids. Germline CDR1 is SEHNR and CDR2 is FQNEAQ (reference sequence). CDR3 nucleotides: TGTGCCAGCAGCCAATCTTTAATTCGGGCGGGCAAGGCGGACGAGCAGTACTTC. Amino acid sequence: CASSQSLIRAGKADEQYF.

The V and J genes are TRBV2 and TRBJ2-7; 10 nucleotides line up with TRBD1. The germline gives CDR1 SNHLY, CDR2 FYNNEI. The CDR3 spans 15 residues. J was trimmed by 3 bases and V by 6 bases; bases with no gene match: 8. The CDR3 reads CASRRLGQGNYEQYF. Here the CDR3 DNA reads TGTGCCAGCAGGAGACTGGGACAGGGGAACTACGAGCAGTACTTC.

The V gene is TRBV11-2, the J gene TRBJ2-3, with TRBD1 as a possible D gene (6 bases). The germline V gene encodes CDR1 SGHAT and CDR2 FQNNGV. Deletions cut 5 bases from V and 6 bases from J, with 18 bases between. CDR3 length: 15 amino acids. The chain's CDR3 is CASSVGQPLGDTQYF. The CDR3 coding sequence is TGTGCCAGCAGCGTCGGACAGCCCCTTGGGGATACGCAGTATTTT.

The chain recombines TRBV6-2 or TRBV6-3 with TRBJ2-5, with a tentative D call TRBD2 (6 bases). V was shortened by 2 bases and J by 5 bases, with 12 bases between the two germline ends. CDR1 and CDR2 from the germline V gene are MNHEY and SVGEGT. CDR3 length equals 14 residues. Here the CDR3 reads CASSYSLGGETQYF. The DNA for the CDR3 is TGTGCCAGCAGTTACAGTCTTGGAGGGGAGACCCAGTACTTC.

V is TRBV6-1 and J is TRBJ2-5; 7 positions agree with TRBD1. V was pared by 3 bases and J by 4 bases, with 5 bases of the junction left unmatched. Germline V gene lookup returns CDR1 MNHNS and CDR2 SASEGT. This CDR3 spans 14 amino acids. CDR3 nucleotides: TGTGCCAGCAGTGAGAACAGGGGTCCAGAGACCCAGTACTTC. Translated: CASSENRGPETQYF.

This rearrangement joins TRBV30 to TRBJ2-2; 7 bases match TRBD1. V lost 5 bases, J lost 10 bases, and 7 bases stayed unmatched. The CDR3 is 12 amino acids. The V gene's germline CDR1 is GTSNPN and CDR2 SVGIG (reference sequence). The CDR3: CAWDREQSELFF. CDR3 DNA: TGTGCCTGGGACAGGGAACAGTCGGAGCTGTTTTTT.

This clonotype was picked up a small number of times. V usage is TRBV6-2 or TRBV6-3 and J usage is TRBJ2-5; D is tentatively TRBD1 or TRBD2 (5 bases each). Germline lookup yields CDR1 MNHEY and CDR2 SVGEGT. The CDR3 totals 13 residues. V lost 2 bases and J 5 bases, leaving 9 bases between the germline ends. CDR3 loop: CASSYGGLETQYF. The CDR3 DNA is TGTGCCAGCAGTTACGGGGGATTGGAGACCCAGTACTTC.

The chain has TRBV7-9 and TRBJ1-2; D is unresolved. The ends were cut back, 2 bases at V and 6 bases at J, with 10 bases in the middle. From germline, CDR1 is SEHNR and CDR2 FQNEAQ (reference sequence). This CDR3 region has 13 residues. The CDR3 bases are TGTGCCAGCAGCTTAAGAAGGGAGGATGGCTACACCTTC. This translates into CASSLRREDGYTF. Full variable domain (rest looked up from reference TRBV7-9 and TRBJ1-2): DTGVSQNPRHKITKRGQNVTFRCDPISEHNRLYWYRQTLGQGPEFLTYFQNEAQLEKSRLLSDRFSAERPKGSFSTLEIQRTEQGDSAMYLCASSLRREDGYTFGSGTRLTVV.

V gene TRBV2 combines with J gene TRBJ1-2, with TRBD1 identical over 7 bases. The V segment lost 5 bases and the J segment 3 bases; nucleotides outside the gene matches: 6. CDR3 length: 14 amino acids. The germline V gene has CDR1 SNHLY and CDR2 FYNNEI. The chain's CDR3 is CASSPGGLDYGYTF. CDR3 coding DNA: TGTGCCAGCAGTCCAGGGGGTTTGGACTATGGCTACACCTTC.

The chain is built from TRBV6-2 or TRBV6-3 and TRBJ1-2; D possibly corresponds to TRBD1 (6 bases). Germline assignment: CDR1 MNHEY and CDR2 SVGEGT. The CDR3 is 11 residues long. V gave up 8 bases and J gave up 4 bases, with 8 bases separating them. This chain's CDR3 is CASGDIYGYTF. In DNA, the CDR3 is TGTGCCAGCGGGGACATCTATGGCTACACCTTC.

This clonotype was seen a few times. The V and J genes are TRBV19 and TRBJ1-1, with TRBD1 as a possible D gene (6 bases). CDR3 size: 14 residues. CDR1 LNHDA and CDR2 SQIVND come from the germline V gene (reference sequence). V lost 6 bases and J 1 base, leaving 12 bases between the germline ends. The CDR3 spells CASSPRGGNTEAFF. CDR3 DNA: TGTGCCAGTAGCCCCCGAGGGGGGAACACTGAAGCTTTCTTT.

This chain links TRBV6-1 with TRBJ1-5, with TRBD1 identical over 9 bases. V was clipped by 6 bases and J by 6 bases; unmatched bases: 6. CDR3 length: 14 residues. In germline, CDR1 is MNHNS, CDR2 SASEGT. The CDR3 DNA follows: TGTGCCAGCAGAGCGACAGGGGGTAGTCAGCCCCAGCATTTT. Amino acid sequence: CASRATGGSQPQHF.

This clonotype was picked up a small number of times. CDR3 coding DNA: TGTGCCAGCAGCTTCCACACAGGGCGCCCTTCACCCCTCCACTTT. As protein: CASSFHTGRPSPLHF. This chain joins TRBV7-2 and TRBJ1-6, with D possibly matching TRBD1 (6 bases). The V gene lost 3 bases and the J gene lost 9 bases, with 15 bases spanning the gap. CDR1 SGHTA and CDR2 FQGNSA come from the germline V gene. The CDR3 spans 15 residues.

A few counts support this clonotype. This rearrangement joins TRBV24-1 to TRBJ2-3; the D is unclear. The V gene lost 2 bases and the J gene lost 2 bases, with 1 base spanning the gap. Germline V gene sequence: CDR1 KGHDR, CDR2 SFDVKD. The CDR3 is 12 amino acids. The CDR3 DNA reads as TGTGCCACCAGTGATTCCACAGATACGCAGTATTTT. Translation gives CATSDSTDTQYF.

The rearrangement joins TRBV6-1 to TRBJ2-3; D is unresolved. V was trimmed by 6 bases and J by 1 base, leaving 5 bases between them. The CDR3 totals 12 residues. The germline V gene has CDR1 MNHNS and CDR2 SASEGT. The CDR3 sequence: CASRSGTDTQYF. In DNA, the CDR3 is TGTGCCAGCAGGTCTGGCACAGATACGCAGTATTTT.

This clonotype is large (0.1 to 1%) in the sample. The chain uses TRBV20-1 and TRBJ1-5; tentatively, D is TRBD1 (6 bases). This CDR3 spans 16 amino acids. Germline CDR1 DFQATT, CDR2 SNEGSKA (reference sequence). Trimming shortened V by 0 bases and J by 0 bases, and 12 bases separated the two germline ends. The CDR3 DNA is TGCAGTGCTAGAGATGACAGGCTTTATAGCAATCAGCCCCAGCATTTT. Translated: CSARDDRLYSNQPQHF.

This clonotype was detected a few times. The chain employs TRBV20-1 and TRBJ1-5; a weak D match, TRBD1 (5 bases). Per the germline V gene, CDR1 is DFQATT and CDR2 is SNEGSKA (reference sequence). V lost 3 bases to trimming and J lost 2 bases, with 11 bases between them. The CDR3 sequence is 14 residues long. The DNA for the CDR3 is TGCAGTGCTAGTGGGGGGAACGGCAATCAGCCCCAGCATTTT. The encoded protein is CSASGGNGNQPQHF.